Listed here is a single T cell receptor beta chain. This clone's antigen is unknown. Base qualities are not at hand, and no much larger clone is one base apart. The run used an Illumina HiSeq 1500. TCRdb reworked the public reads: Q25 trimming with fastp, MiXCR clone assembly, productive beta chains retained. Rows merge per CDR3 protein into single entries with the most common DNA and genes. A total of a few hundred thousand distinct CDR3 sequences appear in this sample, under 20% of them only once. The ten largest clones add up to about 12% of the sample. The record originates from a study of T cell repertoires in cytomegalovirus infection (dated by TCRdb to the late 2010s). Study-level background: Donor HLA type was relevant to the analysis, as public TCR beta signatures indicated carriage of CMV infection together with the matching HLA type.

V is clipped by 1 base and J by 4 bases, and the sequence between their germline boundaries is 7 bases long. There are 13 amino acids in the CDR3, from cysteine to phenylalanine inclusive. Just the 39-base CDR3 DNA is kept, in frame starting at base 1. CDR1 and CDR2 were assigned from the germline V gene (reference sequence) as LNHDA and SQIVND. Study-wide findings and limitations: The ex vivo response was dominated by HLA-C-restricted CMV-specific TCR beta clonotypes, which also provided the single most frequent clonotype in two of eight donors. In both this cohort and an independent cohort of under 450 donors, the cumulative frequency of public TCR beta family members distinguished carriers of CMV infection plus the relevant HLA type.

In this chain, TRBV19 is recombined with TRBJ1-1, with an unclear D gene assignment. Sequenced material: PBMCs. This receptor was taken from a human donor in good health (CMV status not recorded). Some clones in this sample may be carry-over from other donors' samples. The bases are TGTGCCAGTAGTATAGGGCAGCCCACTGAAGCTTTCTTT. The resulting protein is CASSIGQPTEAFF.